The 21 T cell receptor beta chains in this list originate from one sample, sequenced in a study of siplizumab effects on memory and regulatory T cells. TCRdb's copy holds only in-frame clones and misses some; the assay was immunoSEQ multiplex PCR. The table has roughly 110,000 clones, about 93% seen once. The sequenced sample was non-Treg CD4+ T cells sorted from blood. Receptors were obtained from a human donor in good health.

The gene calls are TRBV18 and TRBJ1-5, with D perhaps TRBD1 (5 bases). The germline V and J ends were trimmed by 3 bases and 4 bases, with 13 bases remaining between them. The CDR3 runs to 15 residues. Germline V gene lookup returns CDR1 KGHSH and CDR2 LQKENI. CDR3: CASSPDQGGNQPQHF. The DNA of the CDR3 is TGTGCCAGCTCACCGGATCAGGGCGGAAATCAGCCCCAGCATTTT.

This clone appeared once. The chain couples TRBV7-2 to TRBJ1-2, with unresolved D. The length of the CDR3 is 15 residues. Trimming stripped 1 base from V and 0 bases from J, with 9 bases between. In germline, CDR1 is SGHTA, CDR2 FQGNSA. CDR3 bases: TGTGCCAGCAGCTTAGAGGCGGTAGCTAACTATGGCTACACCTTC. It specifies CASSLEAVANYGYTF.

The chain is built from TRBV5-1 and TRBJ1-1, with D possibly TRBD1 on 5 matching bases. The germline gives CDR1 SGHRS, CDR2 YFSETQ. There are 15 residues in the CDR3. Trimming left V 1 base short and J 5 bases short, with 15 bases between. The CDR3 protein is CASSLPRAKDTEAFF. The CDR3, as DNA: TGCGCCAGCAGCTTGCCCAGGGCAAAAGATACTGAAGCTTTCTTT.

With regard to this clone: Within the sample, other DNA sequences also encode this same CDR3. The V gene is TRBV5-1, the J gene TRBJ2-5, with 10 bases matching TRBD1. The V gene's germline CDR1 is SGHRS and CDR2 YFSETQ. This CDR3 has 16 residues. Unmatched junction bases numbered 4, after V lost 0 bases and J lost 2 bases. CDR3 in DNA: TGCGCCAGCAGCTTGGGGTGGACAGGGGGGCAAGAGACCCAGTACTTC. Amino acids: CASSLGWTGGQETQYF.

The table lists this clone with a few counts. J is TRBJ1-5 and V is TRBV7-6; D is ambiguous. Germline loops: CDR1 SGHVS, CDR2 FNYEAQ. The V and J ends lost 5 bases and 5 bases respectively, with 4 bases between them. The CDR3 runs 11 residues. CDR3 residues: CASSPDQPQHF. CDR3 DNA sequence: TGTGCCAGCAGCCCAGATCAGCCCCAGCATTTT. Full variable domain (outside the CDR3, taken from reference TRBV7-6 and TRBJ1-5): GAGVSQSPRYKVTKRGQDVALRCDPISGHVSLYWYRQALGQGPEFLTYFNYEAQQDKSGLPNDRFSAERPEGSISTLTIQRTEQRDSAMYRCASSPDQPQHFGDGTRLSIL.

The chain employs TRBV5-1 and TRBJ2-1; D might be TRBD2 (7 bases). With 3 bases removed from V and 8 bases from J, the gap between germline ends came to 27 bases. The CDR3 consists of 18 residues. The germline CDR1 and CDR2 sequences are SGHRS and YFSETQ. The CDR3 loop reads CASSYGGLRIRTSDEQFF. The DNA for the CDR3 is TGCGCCAGCAGCTACGGGGGGCTGAGGATTCGGACATCGGATGAGCAGTTCTTC.

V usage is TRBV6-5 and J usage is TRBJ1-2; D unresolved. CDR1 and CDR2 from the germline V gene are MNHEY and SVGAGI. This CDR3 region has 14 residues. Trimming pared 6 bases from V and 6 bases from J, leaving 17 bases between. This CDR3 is CASRPTLSEHGYTF. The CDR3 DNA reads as TGTGCCAGCAGGCCGACCCTTTCGGAGCATGGCTACACCTTC.

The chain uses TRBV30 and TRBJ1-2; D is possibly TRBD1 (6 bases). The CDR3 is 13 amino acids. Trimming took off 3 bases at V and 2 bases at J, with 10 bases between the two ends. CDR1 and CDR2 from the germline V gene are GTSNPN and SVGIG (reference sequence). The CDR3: CAWSLTGNYGYTF. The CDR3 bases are TGTGCCTGGAGCCTCACAGGGAACTATGGCTACACCTTC. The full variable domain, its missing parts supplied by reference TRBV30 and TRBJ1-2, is SQTIHQWPATLVQPVGSPLSLECTVEGTSNPNLYWYRQAAGRGLQLLFYSVGIGQISSEVPQNLSASRPQDRQFILSSKKLLLSDSGFYLCAWSLTGNYGYTFGSGTRLTVV.

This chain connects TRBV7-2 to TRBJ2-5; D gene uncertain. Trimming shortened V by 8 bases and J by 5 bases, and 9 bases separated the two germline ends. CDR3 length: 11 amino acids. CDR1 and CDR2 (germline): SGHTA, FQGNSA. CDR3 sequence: CASALGETQYF. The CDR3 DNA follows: TGTGCCAGCGCATTAGGGGAGACCCAGTACTTC. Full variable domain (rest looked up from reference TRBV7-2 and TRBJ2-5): GAGVSQSPSNKVTEKGKDVELRCDPISGHTALYWYRQSLGQGLEFLIYFQGNSAPDKSGLPSDRFSAERTGGSVSTLTIQRTQQEDSAVYLCASALGETQYFGPGTRLLVL.

Written as DNA, the CDR3 is TGCGCCAGCAGCCAACGGGACAGGGGCGACAATGAGCAGTTCTTC. This encodes CASSQRDRGDNEQFF. The chain combines TRBV4-1 with TRBJ2-1, with 10 bases fitting TRBD1. After removal of 2 bases from V and 5 bases from J, the junction contained 3 bases not matched to a gene. The germline gives CDR1 MGHRA, CDR2 YSYEKL. This CDR3 is 15 amino acids long.

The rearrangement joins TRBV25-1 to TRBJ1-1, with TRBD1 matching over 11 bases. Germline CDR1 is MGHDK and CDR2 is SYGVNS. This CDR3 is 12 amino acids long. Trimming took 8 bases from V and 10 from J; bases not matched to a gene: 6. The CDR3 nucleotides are TGTGCCAGCCGCGGGACAGGGGGTCCAGCTTTCTTT. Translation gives CASRGTGGPAFF.

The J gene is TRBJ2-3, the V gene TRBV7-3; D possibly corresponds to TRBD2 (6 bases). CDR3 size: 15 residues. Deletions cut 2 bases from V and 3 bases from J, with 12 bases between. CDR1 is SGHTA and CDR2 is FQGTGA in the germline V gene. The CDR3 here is CASSLGDFITDTQYF. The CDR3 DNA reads TGTGCCAGCAGCTTAGGGGACTTTATAACAGATACGCAGTATTTT.

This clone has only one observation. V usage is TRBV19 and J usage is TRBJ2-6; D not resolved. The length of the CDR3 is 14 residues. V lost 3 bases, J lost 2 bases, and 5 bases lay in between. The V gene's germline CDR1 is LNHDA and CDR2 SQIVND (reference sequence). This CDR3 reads CASSIRTGANVLTF. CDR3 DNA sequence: TGTGCCAGTAGTATCCGCACTGGGGCCAACGTCCTGACTTTC.

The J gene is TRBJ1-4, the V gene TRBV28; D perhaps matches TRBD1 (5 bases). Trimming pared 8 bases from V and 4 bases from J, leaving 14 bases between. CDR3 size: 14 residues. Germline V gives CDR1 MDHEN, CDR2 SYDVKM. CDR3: CASGGSGYNEKLFF. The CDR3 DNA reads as TGTGCCAGCGGGGGATCGGGCTATAATGAAAAACTGTTTTTT.

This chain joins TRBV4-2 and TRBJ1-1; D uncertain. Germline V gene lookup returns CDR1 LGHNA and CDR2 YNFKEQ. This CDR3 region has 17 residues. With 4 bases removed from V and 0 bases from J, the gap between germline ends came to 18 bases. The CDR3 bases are TGTGCCAGCAGCCCCATAGAGGGCGGACGAATGAACACTGAAGCTTTCTTT. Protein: CASSPIEGGRMNTEAFF.

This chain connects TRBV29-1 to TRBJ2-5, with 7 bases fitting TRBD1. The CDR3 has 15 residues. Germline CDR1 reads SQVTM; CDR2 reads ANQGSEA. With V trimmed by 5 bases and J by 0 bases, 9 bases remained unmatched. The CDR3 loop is CSVRGQLTYQETQYF. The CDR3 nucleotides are TGCAGCGTTAGGGGACAGCTTACGTACCAAGAGACCCAGTACTTC.

The CDR3 is CASSARGNYNEQFF. The CDR3 DNA is TGCGCCAGCAGTGCTCGTGGAAACTACAATGAGCAGTTCTTC. The V and J genes are TRBV10-1 and TRBJ2-1, with D hard to call. Germline V CDR1 and CDR2: WNHNN, SYGVQD (reference sequence). Trimming cost V 4 bases and J 3 bases, with 10 bases left between them. This CDR3 region has 14 residues.

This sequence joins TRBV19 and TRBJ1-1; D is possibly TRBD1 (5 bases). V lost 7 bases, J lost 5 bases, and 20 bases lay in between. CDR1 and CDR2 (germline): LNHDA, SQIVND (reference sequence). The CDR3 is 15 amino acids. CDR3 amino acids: CASTVSHLRGTEAFF. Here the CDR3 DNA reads TGTGCCAGTACCGTTTCACACCTCCGGGGGACTGAAGCTTTCTTT.

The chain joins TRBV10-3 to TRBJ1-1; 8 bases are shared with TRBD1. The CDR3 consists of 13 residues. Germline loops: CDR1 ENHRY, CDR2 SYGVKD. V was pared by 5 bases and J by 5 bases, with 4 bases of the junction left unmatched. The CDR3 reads CAISMTGETEAFF. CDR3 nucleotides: TGTGCCATCAGTATGACAGGGGAGACTGAAGCTTTCTTT.

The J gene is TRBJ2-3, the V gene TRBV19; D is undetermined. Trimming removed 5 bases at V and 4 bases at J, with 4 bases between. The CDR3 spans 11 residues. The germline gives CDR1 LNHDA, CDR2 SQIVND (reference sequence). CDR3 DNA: TGTGCCAGTAGTGGAGCAGATACGCAGTATTTT. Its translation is CASSGADTQYF.

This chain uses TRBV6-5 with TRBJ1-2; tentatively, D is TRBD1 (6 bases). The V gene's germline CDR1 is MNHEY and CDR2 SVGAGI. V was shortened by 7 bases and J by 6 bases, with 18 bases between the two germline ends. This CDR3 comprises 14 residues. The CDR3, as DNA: TGTGCCAGCAAATCCCAACCGGGGGGCGATGGCTACACCTTC. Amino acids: CASKSQPGGDGYTF.